This TCR beta chain is drawn from a study of CD8 T cells in ankylosing spondylitis. TCRdb reprocessed the 5' RACE reads via MiXCR and lists one record per CDR3 protein. The sample shows more than 500,000 distinct CDR3 sequences, 5.3% of them seen only once. The V gene's germline CDR1 is KGHSH and CDR2 LQKENI. Trimming stripped 4 bases from V and 2 bases from J, with 14 bases between. This CDR3 spans 15 amino acids. This clonotype has a count of ten or more. Its antigen is not known. Study findings and constraints: Apparently characteristic of ankylosing spondylitis blood was a TCR beta motif (under ten highly homologous variants).

This TCR was sampled from a male donor with ankylosing spondylitis. The chain uses TRBV18 and TRBJ1-1, with D unresolved. The sequencing sample was made of blood, either unsorted or a sorted T cell fraction (not recorded which). The DNA of the CDR3 is TGTGCCAGCTCACGAATGGCACCCCCAAACACTGAAGCTTTCTTT. As protein: CASSRMAPPNTEAFF.